What follows are 12 T cell receptor beta chains derived from one specimen sequenced in a study of blood T cell repertoires in COVID-19. Sequencing was performed with immunoSEQ multiplex PCR; in TCRdb, only in-frame clones are kept and a portion is missing. The sample lists 70,000 to 95,000 clones, around 88% occurring once. Sequencing used peripheral blood. These receptors came from a human donor in a cohort sampled during active COVID-19.

This sequence joins TRBV28 and TRBJ2-7; TRBD1 matches at 7 bases. The CDR3 is 14 amino acids. V shed 5 bases and J 2 bases; nucleotides not matched to a gene: 6. Germline V gives CDR1 MDHEN, CDR2 SYDVKM. CDR3 bases: TGTGCCAGCAGTGTGGGGGACAGAACCTACGAGCAGTACTTC. Its protein product is CASSVGDRTYEQYF.

The chain joins TRBV5-1 to TRBJ2-6; D perhaps matches TRBD1 (6 bases). Germline loops: CDR1 SGHRS, CDR2 YFSETQ. The CDR3 covers 18 residues. With 3 bases removed from V and 0 bases from J, the gap between germline ends came to 16 bases. The CDR3 DNA is TGCGCCAGCAGCTGGGTCCTACAGGGAGCCTCTGGGGCCAACGTCCTGACTTTC. It yields the protein CASSWVLQGASGANVLTF.

The chain links TRBV12-3 or TRBV12-4 to TRBJ1-1; perhaps TRBD1 as D (6 bases). Deletions cut 3 bases from V and 7 bases from J, with 9 bases between. This CDR3 region has 12 residues. CDR3 residues: CASSFQGSEAFF. The CDR3 DNA sequence: TGTGCCAGCAGTTTCCAGGGGAGTGAAGCTTTCTTT.

This rearrangement joins TRBV5-6 to TRBJ2-7; 14 positions match TRBD2. The CDR3 extends over 17 amino acids. Trimming cost V 0 bases and J 5 bases; bases outside gene matches: 7. Germline CDR1 SGHDT, CDR2 YYEEEE. The CDR3 reads CASSLVGTSGRRNEQYF. In DNA form, the CDR3 reads TGTGCCAGCAGCTTGGTCGGGACTAGCGGGAGAAGGAACGAGCAGTACTTC. Together with reference TRBV5-6 and TRBJ2-7, the CDR3 gives the full variable domain: DAGVTQSPTHLIKTRGQQVTLRCSPKSGHDTVSWYQQALGQGPQFIFQYYEEEERQRGNFPDRFSGHQFPNYSSELNVNALLLGDSALYLCASSLVGTSGRRNEQYFGPGTRLTVT.

The V gene is TRBV11-2, the J gene TRBJ2-6; the match to TRBD1 covers 8 bases. The V and J ends lost 5 bases and 0 bases, in that order; junction bases with no gene match: 6. The CDR3 is made up of 17 amino acids. CDR1 is SGHAT and CDR2 is FQNNGV in the germline V gene. The CDR3 here is CASSDRDRLSGANVLTF. The CDR3 DNA reads TGTGCCAGCAGCGATCGGGACAGGCTCTCTGGGGCCAACGTCCTGACTTTC.

The chain joins TRBV11-2 to TRBJ2-2; D uncertain. The germline CDR1 and CDR2 sequences are SGHAT and FQNNGV. The CDR3 runs to 14 residues. V lost 8 bases, J lost 7 bases, and 17 bases lay in between. CDR3 in amino acids: CASLPRQLHGELFF. CDR3 sequence (DNA): TGTGCCAGCCTGCCTAGGCAGCTACACGGGGAGCTGTTTTTT.

The V gene is TRBV19, the J gene TRBJ2-2; 8 positions match TRBD1. The germline V gene encodes CDR1 LNHDA and CDR2 SQIVND (reference sequence). The V and J ends lost 5 bases and 8 bases, in that order; junction bases with no gene match: 10. The CDR3 covers 15 residues. The CDR3 DNA sequence: TGTGCCAGTAGTCTTCCGGGACAGGTGGTAGGGGAGCTGTTTTTT. Translation: CASSLPGQVVGELFF.

This chain uses TRBV5-1 with TRBJ2-5; D gene unclear. The V end was cut by 3 bases, the J end by 2 bases, with 8 bases between. This CDR3 contains 13 residues. The germline gives CDR1 SGHRS, CDR2 YFSETQ. CDR3: CASSSRIQETQYF. The CDR3 DNA is TGCGCCAGCAGCTCGCGGATACAAGAGACCCAGTACTTC.

This chain links TRBV30 with TRBJ2-7; D perhaps matches TRBD2 (6 bases). This CDR3 spans 13 amino acids. Germline V gives CDR1 GTSNPN, CDR2 SVGIG (reference sequence). V was shortened by 4 bases and J by 6 bases, with 16 bases between the two germline ends. CDR3 region: CAWNVGGVSEQYF. CDR3 coding DNA: TGTGCCTGGAACGTGGGGGGAGTCAGCGAGCAGTACTTC.

The chain is built from TRBV11-3 and TRBJ2-1; no firm D call. In germline, CDR1 is SGHNT, CDR2 YENEEA. The V and J ends lost 5 bases and 4 bases respectively, with 12 bases between them. CDR3 length: 14 residues. The CDR3 DNA reads as TGTGCCAGCAGCACCACTTCGCTTTACAATGAGCAGTTCTTC. This sequence encodes CASSTTSLYNEQFF.

This chain joins TRBV2 and TRBJ2-7, with 10 positions matching TRBD1. The germline V gene has CDR1 SNHLY and CDR2 FYNNEI. With 5 bases clipped from V and 6 bases from J, the junction kept 7 bases outside the gene matches. CDR3 size: 14 residues. This CDR3 reads CASSSRQGAGEQYF. CDR3 nucleotides: TGTGCCAGCAGTTCACGACAGGGGGCGGGCGAGCAGTACTTC.

The chain uses TRBV3-1 (or the pseudogene TRBV3-2) and TRBJ2-5; TRBD2 matches 13 bases. Germline loops: CDR1 LGHDT, CDR2 YNNKEL (reference sequence). Losses at the gene ends were 4 bases for V and 4 bases for J; bases not matched to a gene: 6. This CDR3 has 16 residues. Here the CDR3 DNA reads TGTGCCAGCAGCCCCACTAGCGGGGGGGTTCCAGAGACCCAGTACTTC. This sequence encodes CASSPTSGGVPETQYF.